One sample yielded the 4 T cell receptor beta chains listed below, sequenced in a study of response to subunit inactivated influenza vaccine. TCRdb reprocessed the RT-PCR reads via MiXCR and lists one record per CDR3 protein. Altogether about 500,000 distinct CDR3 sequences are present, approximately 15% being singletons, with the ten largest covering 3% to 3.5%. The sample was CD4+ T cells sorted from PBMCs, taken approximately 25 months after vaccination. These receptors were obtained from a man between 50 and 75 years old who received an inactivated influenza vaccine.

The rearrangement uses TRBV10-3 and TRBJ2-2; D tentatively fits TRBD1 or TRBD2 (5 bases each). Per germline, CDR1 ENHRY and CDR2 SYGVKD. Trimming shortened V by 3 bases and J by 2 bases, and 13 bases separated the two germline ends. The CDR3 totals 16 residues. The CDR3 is CAISESGRGNTGELFF. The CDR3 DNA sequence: TGTGCCATCAGTGAAAGTGGCCGGGGCAACACCGGGGAGCTGTTTTTT.

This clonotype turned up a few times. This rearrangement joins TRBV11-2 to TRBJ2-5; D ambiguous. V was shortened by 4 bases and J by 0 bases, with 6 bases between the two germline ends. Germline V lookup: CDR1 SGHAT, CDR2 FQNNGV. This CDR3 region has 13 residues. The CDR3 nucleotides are TGTGCCAGCAGCTACTCTGACCAAGAGACCCAGTACTTC. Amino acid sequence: CASSYSDQETQYF.

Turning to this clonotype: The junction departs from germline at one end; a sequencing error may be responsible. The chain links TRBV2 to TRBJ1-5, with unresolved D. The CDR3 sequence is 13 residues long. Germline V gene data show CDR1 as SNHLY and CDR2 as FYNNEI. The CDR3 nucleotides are TGTGCCGGCAGTGTTACGATCCATCAGCCCCAGCATTTT. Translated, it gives CAGSVTIHQPQHF.

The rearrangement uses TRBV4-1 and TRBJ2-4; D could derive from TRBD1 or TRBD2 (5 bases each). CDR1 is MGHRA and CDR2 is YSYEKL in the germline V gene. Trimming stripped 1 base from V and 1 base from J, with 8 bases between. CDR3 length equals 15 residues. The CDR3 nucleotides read TGCGCCAGCAGCCAAGTCGGGGCGGCCAAAAACATTCAGTACTTC. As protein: CASSQVGAAKNIQYF.